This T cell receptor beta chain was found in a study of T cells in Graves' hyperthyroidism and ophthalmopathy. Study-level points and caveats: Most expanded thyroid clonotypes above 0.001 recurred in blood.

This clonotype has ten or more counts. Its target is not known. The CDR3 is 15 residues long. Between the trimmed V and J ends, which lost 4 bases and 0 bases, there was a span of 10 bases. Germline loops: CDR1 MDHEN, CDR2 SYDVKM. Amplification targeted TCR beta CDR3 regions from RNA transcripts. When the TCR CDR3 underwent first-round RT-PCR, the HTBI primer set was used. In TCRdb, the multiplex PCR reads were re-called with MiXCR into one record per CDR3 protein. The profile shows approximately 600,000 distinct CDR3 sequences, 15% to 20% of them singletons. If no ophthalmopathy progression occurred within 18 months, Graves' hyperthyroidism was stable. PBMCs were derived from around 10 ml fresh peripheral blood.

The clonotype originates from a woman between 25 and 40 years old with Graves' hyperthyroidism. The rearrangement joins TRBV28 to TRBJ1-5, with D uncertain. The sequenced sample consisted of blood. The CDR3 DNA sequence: TGTGCCAGCAGTTACGGACCGGCTAGCAATCAGCCCCAGCATTTT. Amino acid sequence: CASSYGPASNQPQHF.